These 21 T cell receptor beta chains share one sample of origin, sequenced in a study of cytomegalovirus exposure and HLA in healthy donors. The primer mix had 60 Vbeta and 13 Jbeta primers. Clones were sequenced by immunoSEQ multiplex PCR, and TCRdb holds only the in-frame ones, with some missing. The data hold about 63,000 clones, with around four fifths observed a single time. The sequencing input was PBMCs. These receptors were obtained from a woman in her twenties or thirties in good health and CMV-seronegative.

V usage is TRBV19 and J usage is TRBJ2-7; 8 bases align to TRBD1. The CDR3 has 15 residues. CDR1 and CDR2 from the germline V gene are LNHDA and SQIVND (reference sequence). With V trimmed by 6 bases and J by 0 bases, 7 bases remained unmatched. The CDR3 region is CASRPGQATSYEQYF. CDR3 DNA sequence: TGTGCCAGTAGGCCGGGACAGGCGACCTCCTACGAGCAGTACTTC.

Concerning this clone itself: Different DNA sequences within this sample yield the same CDR3. This rearrangement joins TRBV27 to TRBJ2-7; 7 bases are a match to TRBD2. CDR3 length equals 15 residues. Germline CDR1 and CDR2: MNHEY and SMNVEV (reference sequence). J lost 2 bases, V lost 6 bases, and 10 bases had no gene match. The CDR3 loop reads CASSPAGRGTYEQYF. For the CDR3, the DNA is TGTGCCAGCAGCCCCGCGGGGCGGGGGACCTACGAGCAGTACTTC.

Written as DNA, the CDR3 is TGTGCCAGCAGGGAGCAGATGAGCACAGATACGCAGTATTTT. Translation gives CASREQMSTDTQYF. The chain links TRBV27 to TRBJ2-3; no firm D call. This CDR3 spans 14 amino acids. V was pared by 6 bases and J by 0 bases, with 10 bases between. The germline CDR1 and CDR2 sequences are MNHEY and SMNVEV (reference sequence).

This rearrangement joins TRBV10-3 to TRBJ2-7; TRBD1 matches at 8 bases. This CDR3 is built from 13 residues. With 8 bases clipped from V and 2 bases from J, the junction kept 5 bases outside the gene matches. CDR1 is ENHRY, CDR2 SYGVKD, per germline. The CDR3 DNA reads as TGTGCCATCGGACAGGGAGTCGCCTACGAGCAGTACGTC. Amino acid sequence: CAIGQGVAYEQYV.

Note on this clone: Additional DNA sequences in this sample encode the identical CDR3. The rearrangement uses TRBV2 and TRBJ1-2; no firm D call. CDR3 length: 13 amino acids. The V gene lost 4 bases and the J gene lost 2 bases, with 8 bases spanning the gap. In germline, CDR1 is SNHLY, CDR2 FYNNEI. The CDR3 sequence: CASSGEGNYGYTF. DNA of the CDR3: TGTGCCAGCAGTGGGGAGGGCAACTATGGCTACACCTTC.

This rearrangement joins TRBV6-5 to TRBJ1-1; D call uncertain. V was shortened by 5 bases and J by 4 bases, with 8 bases between the two germline ends. CDR3 length: 12 amino acids. Germline-derived CDR1 and CDR2 are MNHEY and SVGAGI. CDR3 residues: CASSNGVTEAFF. The CDR3, as DNA: TGTGCCAGCAGTAACGGGGTCACTGAAGCTTTCTTT.

This chain links TRBV7-2 with TRBJ2-3; 10 positions match TRBD1. CDR3 size: 13 residues. Germline CDR1 and CDR2: SGHTA and FQGNSA. The V segment lost 4 bases and the J segment 14 bases; nucleotides outside the gene matches: 9. The CDR3 DNA sequence: TGTGCCAGCAGCTCCGACGACAGGGGGCAGCGGTATTTT. Its protein is CASSSDDRGQRYF.

CDR3 sequence reads: CASSGGTGGVETQYF. The CDR3, as DNA: TGTGCCAGCAGCGGAGGGACAGGGGGGGTCGAGACCCAGTACTTC. This chain joins TRBV9 and TRBJ2-5; 11 nucleotides line up with TRBD1. CDR3 length: 15 amino acids. Losses at the gene ends were 3 bases for V and 5 bases for J; bases not matched to a gene: 6. Looked up from germline, CDR1 is SGDLS and CDR2 is YYNGEE.

This sequence joins TRBV2 and TRBJ1-5, with 9 positions matching TRBD1. Losses at the gene ends were 6 bases for V and 4 bases for J; bases not matched to a gene: 4. CDR1 is SNHLY and CDR2 is FYNNEI in the germline V gene. This CDR3 comprises 14 residues. The CDR3 DNA is TGTGCCAGCAGGCCGGGACAGGGTAATCAGCCCCAGCATTTT. Translated, it gives CASRPGQGNQPQHF.

The V gene is TRBV21-1, the J gene TRBJ1-2. TRBV21-1 represents a pseudogene. This CDR3 comprises 18 residues. DNA of the CDR3: TGTGCCAGCACCAAACCAGCCCCTTGGTTTACCCTAGGCTATGGCTACACCTTC. Amino acids: CASTKPAPWFTLGYGYTF.

V usage is TRBV7-9 and J usage is TRBJ1-1; D unresolved. Trimming shortened V by 3 bases and J by 0 bases, and 11 bases separated the two germline ends. The CDR3 totals 15 residues. Per the germline V gene, CDR1 is SEHNR and CDR2 is FQNEAQ (reference sequence). CDR3 in amino acids: CASSLPLTVNTEAFF. The CDR3 DNA reads TGTGCCAGCAGCTTGCCTTTAACAGTGAACACTGAAGCTTTCTTT.

The V and J genes are TRBV5-6 and TRBJ2-4, with D maybe TRBD2 (5 bases). The CDR3 loop spans 15 amino acids. Germline CDR1 is SGHDT and CDR2 is YYEEEE. V was trimmed by 5 bases and J by 3 bases, leaving 15 bases between them. The CDR3 nucleotides are TGTGCCAGCAGACTAGGGATAGGAGGCAAAAACATTCAGTACTTC. Protein product: CASRLGIGGKNIQYF.

The chain uses TRBV27 and TRBJ1-1; D uncertain. CDR3 length: 16 amino acids. The germline CDR1 and CDR2 sequences are MNHEY and SMNVEV (reference sequence). V was clipped by 4 bases and J by 1 base, with 16 bases between them. The DNA of the CDR3 is TGTGCCAGCAGTTCCTCCCATGTAGCAGAGAACACTGAAGCTTTCTTT. Residues: CASSSSHVAENTEAFF.

This clone was observed once. V and J are TRBV7-2 and TRBJ1-2; D perhaps matches TRBD1 (6 bases). The V end was cut by 2 bases, the J end by 2 bases, with 12 bases between. Germline V gene data show CDR1 as SGHTA and CDR2 as FQGNSA. The CDR3 is made up of 15 amino acids. CDR3 loop: CASSLRNQGNYGYTF. The CDR3 DNA sequence: TGTGCCAGCAGCTTAAGGAACCAGGGGAACTATGGCTACACCTTC.

This clone occurred once. The chain employs TRBV27 and TRBJ2-1; 7 nucleotides line up with TRBD1. The V gene's germline CDR1 is MNHEY and CDR2 SMNVEV (reference sequence). Losses at the gene ends were 4 bases for V and 2 bases for J; bases not matched to a gene: 5. This CDR3 region has 15 residues. The CDR3 bases are TGTGCCAGCAGTTCTATCCAGGGGGCCTACAATGAGCAGTTCTTC. Protein sequence: CASSSIQGAYNEQFF.

The CDR3 loop is CAWTLGENEQFF. In nucleotides, the CDR3 is TGTGCCTGGACCCTCGGAGAGAATGAGCAGTTCTTC. The chain combines TRBV30 with TRBJ2-1; D is unclear. The CDR3 spans 12 residues. From germline, CDR1 is GTSNPN and CDR2 SVGIG (reference sequence). Trimming cost V 4 bases and J 7 bases, with 11 bases left between them.

This chain links TRBV20-1 with TRBJ2-2, with D unresolved. V lost 8 bases, J lost 7 bases, and 11 bases lay in between. CDR3 length: 11 amino acids. CDR1 and CDR2 (germline): DFQATT, SNEGSKA (reference sequence). The CDR3 is CSSRVYGELFF. The CDR3 DNA follows: TGCAGTTCCCGAGTCTACGGGGAGCTGTTTTTT.

The chain joins TRBV2 to TRBJ2-5; D is undetermined. V gave up 4 bases and J gave up 5 bases, with 8 bases separating them. The CDR3 contains 12 residues. CDR1 and CDR2 (germline): SNHLY, FYNNEI. CDR3 region: CASSVRRETQYF. The CDR3 DNA reads as TGTGCCAGCAGTGTCCGCCGGGAGACCCAGTACTTC.

This clone was recorded once. The rearrangement joins TRBV2 to TRBJ2-7; 9 bases line up with TRBD2. CDR3 length: 15 amino acids. The V segment lost 2 bases and the J segment 1 base; nucleotides outside the gene matches: 3. The V gene's germline CDR1 is SNHLY and CDR2 FYNNEI. CDR3 residues: CASSERAGGSYEQYV. CDR3 sequence (DNA): TGTGCCAGCAGTGAAAGGGCGGGAGGGTCCTACGAGCAGTACGTC.

The chain uses TRBV29-1 and TRBJ1-1; D is uncertain. V lost 3 bases and J 4 bases, leaving 12 bases between the germline ends. Germline V gene data show CDR1 as SQVTM and CDR2 as ANQGSEA. CDR3 size: 13 residues. DNA of the CDR3: TGCAGCGTTGACACACCCAGAATCACTGAAGCTTTCTTT. Translating it yields CSVDTPRITEAFF. The complete variable domain, with remaining parts taken from reference TRBV29-1 and TRBJ1-1, reads SAVISQKPSRDICQRGTSLTIQCQVDSQVTMMFWYRQQPGQSLTLIATANQGSEATYESGFVIDKFPISRPNLTFSTLTVSNMSPEDSSIYLCSVDTPRITEAFFGQGTRLTVV.

The CDR3 spells CASSPRTGINTEAFF. CDR3 sequence (DNA): TGTGCCAGCAGCCCCAGGACAGGGATTAACACTGAAGCTTTCTTT. The chain couples TRBV7-2 to TRBJ1-1; TRBD1 matches 8 bases. Germline V lookup: CDR1 SGHTA, CDR2 FQGNSA. The CDR3 spans 15 residues. The V gene end was trimmed by 5 bases and the J gene end by 2 bases; junction bases not matched to a gene: 7.